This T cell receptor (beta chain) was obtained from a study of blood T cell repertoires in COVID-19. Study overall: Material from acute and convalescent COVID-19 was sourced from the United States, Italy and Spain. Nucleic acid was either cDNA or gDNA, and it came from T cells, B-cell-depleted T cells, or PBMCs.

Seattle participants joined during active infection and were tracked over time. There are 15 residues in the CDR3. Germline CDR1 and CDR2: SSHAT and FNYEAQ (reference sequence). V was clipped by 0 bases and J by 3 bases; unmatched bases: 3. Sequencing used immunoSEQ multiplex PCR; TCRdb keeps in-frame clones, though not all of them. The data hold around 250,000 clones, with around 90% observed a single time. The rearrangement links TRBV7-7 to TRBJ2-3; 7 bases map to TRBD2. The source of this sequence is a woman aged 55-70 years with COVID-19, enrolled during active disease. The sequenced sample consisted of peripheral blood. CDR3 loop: CASSLAGRGTDTQYF. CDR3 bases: TGTGCCAGCAGCTTAGCCGGGCGGGGGACAGATACGCAGTATTTT.